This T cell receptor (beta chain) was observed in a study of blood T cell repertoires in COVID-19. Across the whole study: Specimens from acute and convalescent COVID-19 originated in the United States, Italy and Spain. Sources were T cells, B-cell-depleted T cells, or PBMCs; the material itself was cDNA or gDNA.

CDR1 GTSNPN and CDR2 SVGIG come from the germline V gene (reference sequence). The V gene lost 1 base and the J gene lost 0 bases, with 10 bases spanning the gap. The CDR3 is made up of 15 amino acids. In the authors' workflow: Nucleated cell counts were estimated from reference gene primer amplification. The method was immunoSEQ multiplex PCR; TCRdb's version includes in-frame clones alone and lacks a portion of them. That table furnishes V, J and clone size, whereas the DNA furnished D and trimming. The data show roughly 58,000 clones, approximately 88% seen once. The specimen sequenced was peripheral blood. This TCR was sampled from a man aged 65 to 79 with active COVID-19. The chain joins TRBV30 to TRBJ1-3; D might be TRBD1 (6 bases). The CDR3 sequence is CAWSGQATSGNTIYF. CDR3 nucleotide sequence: TGTGCCTGGAGTGGACAGGCAACCTCTGGAAACACCATATATTTT.